This TCR beta chain is from a study of T cell changes during pregnancy in multiple sclerosis (dated by TCRdb to the late 2010s). The study in broad terms: The study examined how the T cell repertoire changed over the course of pregnancy in women with multiple sclerosis.

On this clone itself: Its antigen specificity is not known. No per-base quality is available; no much larger clone lies one base away.

Libraries were made using the immunoSEQ multiplex PCR assay. This is the immuneACCESS table as TCRdb keeps it, with only in-frame sequences that have V and J called. A part of the clones is gone; compared with another copy, unresolved V genes explain less than half, and the rest is unexplained. The sample data list about 100,000 clones, and over 85% of these were observed just once. The ten biggest clones cover 0.99% of the sample. Counted from cysteine to phenylalanine, this CDR3 has 12 amino acids. Only the CDR3 part of the read is kept: 36 bases, read in frame from the first base. CDR1 and CDR2 are read off the germline V gene (reference sequence) as GTSNPN and SVGIG. A distance of 13 bases separates the germline ends of V and J, which lose 3 bases and 8 bases respectively.

The rearranged chain carries TRBV30 and TRBJ1-2, with TRBD1 as a weak D call on 5 bases. Sequenced material: peripheral blood, taken after pregnancy. This clonotype was sampled from a female donor with multiple sclerosis, enrolled in a pregnancy study. In nucleotide form, the sequence is TGTGCCTGGAGCAGGGAATCGTGGGGCTACACCTTC. This codes for CAWSRESWGYTF.